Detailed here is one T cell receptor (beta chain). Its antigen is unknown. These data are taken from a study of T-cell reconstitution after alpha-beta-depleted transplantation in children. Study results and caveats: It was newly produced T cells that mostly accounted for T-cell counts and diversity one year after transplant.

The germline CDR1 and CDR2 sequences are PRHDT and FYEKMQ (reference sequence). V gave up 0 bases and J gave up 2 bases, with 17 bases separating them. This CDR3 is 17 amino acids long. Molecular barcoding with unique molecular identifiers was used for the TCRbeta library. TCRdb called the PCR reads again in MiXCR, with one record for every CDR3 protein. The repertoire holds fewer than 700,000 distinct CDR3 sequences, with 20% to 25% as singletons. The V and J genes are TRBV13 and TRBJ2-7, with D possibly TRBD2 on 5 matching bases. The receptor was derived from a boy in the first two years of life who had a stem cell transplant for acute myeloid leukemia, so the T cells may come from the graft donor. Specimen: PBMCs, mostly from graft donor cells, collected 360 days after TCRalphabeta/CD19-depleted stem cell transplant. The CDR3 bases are TGTGCCAGCAGCTTAGGCCCCAGCGGATACAATACCTACGAGCAGTACTTC. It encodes CASSLGPSGYNTYEQYF.